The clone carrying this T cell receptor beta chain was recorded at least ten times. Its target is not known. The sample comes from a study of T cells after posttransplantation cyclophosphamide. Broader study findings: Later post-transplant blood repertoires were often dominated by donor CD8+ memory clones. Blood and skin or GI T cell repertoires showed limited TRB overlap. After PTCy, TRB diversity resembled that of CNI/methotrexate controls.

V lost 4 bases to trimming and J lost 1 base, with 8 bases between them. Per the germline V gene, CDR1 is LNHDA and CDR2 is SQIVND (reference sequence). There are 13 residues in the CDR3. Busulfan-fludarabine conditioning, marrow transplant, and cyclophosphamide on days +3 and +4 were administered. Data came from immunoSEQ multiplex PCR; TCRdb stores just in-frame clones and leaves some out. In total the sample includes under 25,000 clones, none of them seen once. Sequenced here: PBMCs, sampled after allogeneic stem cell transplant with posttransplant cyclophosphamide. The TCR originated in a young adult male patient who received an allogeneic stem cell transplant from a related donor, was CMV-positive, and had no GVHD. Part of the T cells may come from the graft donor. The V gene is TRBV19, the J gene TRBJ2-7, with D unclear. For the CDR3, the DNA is TGTGCCAGTAGTACGCCAGGTTCCTACGAGCAGTACTTC. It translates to CASSTPGSYEQYF.